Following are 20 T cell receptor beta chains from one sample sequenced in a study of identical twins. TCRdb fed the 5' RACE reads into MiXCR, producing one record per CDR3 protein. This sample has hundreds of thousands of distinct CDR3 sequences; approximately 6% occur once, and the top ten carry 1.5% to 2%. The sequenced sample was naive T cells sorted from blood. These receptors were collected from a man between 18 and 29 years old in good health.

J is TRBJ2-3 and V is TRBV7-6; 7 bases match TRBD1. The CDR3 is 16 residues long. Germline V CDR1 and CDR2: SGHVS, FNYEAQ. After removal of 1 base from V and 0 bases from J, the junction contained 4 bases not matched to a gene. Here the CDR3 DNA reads TGTGCCAGCAGCTTAGTTGGGACAGCTAGCACAGATACGCAGTATTTT. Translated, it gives CASSLVGTASTDTQYF.

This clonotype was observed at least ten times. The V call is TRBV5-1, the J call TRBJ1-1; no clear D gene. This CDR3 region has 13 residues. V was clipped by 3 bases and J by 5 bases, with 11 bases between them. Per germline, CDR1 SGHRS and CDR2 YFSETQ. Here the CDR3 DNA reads TGCGCCAGCAGCTCCCAGCGAGGGACTGAAGCTTTCTTT. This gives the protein CASSSQRGTEAFF.

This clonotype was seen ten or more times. The CDR3 here is CASTGPENYNEQFF. CDR3 in DNA: TGTGCCAGCACCGGCCCCGAAAACTACAATGAGCAGTTCTTC. The chain uses TRBV28 and TRBJ2-1; no definite D call. CDR3 length: 14 residues. Germline CDR1 MDHEN, CDR2 SYDVKM. Trimming cost V 7 bases and J 3 bases, with 13 bases left between them.

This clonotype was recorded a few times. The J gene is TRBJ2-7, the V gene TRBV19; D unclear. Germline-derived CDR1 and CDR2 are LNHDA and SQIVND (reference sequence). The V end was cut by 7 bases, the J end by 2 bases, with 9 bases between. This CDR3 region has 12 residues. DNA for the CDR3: TGTGCCAGTAAAGGTATCGCCTACGAGCAGTACTTC. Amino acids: CASKGIAYEQYF. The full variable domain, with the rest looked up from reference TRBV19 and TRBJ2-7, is DGGITQSPKYLFRKEGQNVTLSCEQNLNHDAMYWYRQDPGQGLRLIYYSQIVNDFQKGDIAEGYSVSREKKESFPLTVTSAQKNPTAFYLCASKGIAYEQYFGPGTRLTVT.

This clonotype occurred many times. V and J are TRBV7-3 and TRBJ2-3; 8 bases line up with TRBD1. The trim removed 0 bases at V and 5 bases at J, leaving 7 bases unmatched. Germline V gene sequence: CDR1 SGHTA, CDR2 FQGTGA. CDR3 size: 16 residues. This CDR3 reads CASSLTPGGQLDTQYF. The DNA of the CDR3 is TGTGCCAGCAGCTTAACACCAGGGGGCCAGTTAGATACGCAGTATTTT.

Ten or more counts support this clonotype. The CDR3 DNA reads TGTGCCAGCACCCTTAAGCCCTCCCGTGGATCCTACGAGCAGTACGTC. Amino acids: CASTLKPSRGSYEQYV. V gene TRBV25-1 combines with J gene TRBJ2-7; D is unresolved. Germline V gives CDR1 MGHDK, CDR2 SYGVNS. CDR3 length equals 16 residues. V lost 7 bases and J lost 1, with 20 bases in between.

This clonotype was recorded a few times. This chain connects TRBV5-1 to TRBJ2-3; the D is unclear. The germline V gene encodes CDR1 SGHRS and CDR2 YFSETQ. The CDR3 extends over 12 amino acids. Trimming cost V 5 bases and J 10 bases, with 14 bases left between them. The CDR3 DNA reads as TGCGCCAGCAGTCTGATTGAGAGTGCGCAGTATTTT. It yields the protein CASSLIESAQYF.

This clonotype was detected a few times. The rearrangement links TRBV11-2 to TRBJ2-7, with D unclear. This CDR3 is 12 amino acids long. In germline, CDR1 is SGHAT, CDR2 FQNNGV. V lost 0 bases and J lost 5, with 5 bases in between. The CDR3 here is CASSLDFDEQYV. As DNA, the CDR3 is TGTGCCAGCAGCTTAGACTTCGACGAGCAGTACGTC.

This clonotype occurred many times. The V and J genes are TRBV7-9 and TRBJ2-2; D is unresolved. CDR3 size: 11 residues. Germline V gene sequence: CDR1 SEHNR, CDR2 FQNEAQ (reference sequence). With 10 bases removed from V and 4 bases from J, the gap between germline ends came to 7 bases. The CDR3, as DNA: TGTGCCACCAAGGTCACCGGGGAGCTGTTTTTT. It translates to CATKVTGELFF. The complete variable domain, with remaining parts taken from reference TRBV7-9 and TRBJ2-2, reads DTGVSQNPRHKITKRGQNVTFRCDPISEHNRLYWYRQTLGQGPEFLTYFQNEAQLEKSRLLSDRFSAERPKGSFSTLEIQRTEQGDSAMYLCATKVTGELFFGEGSRLTVL.

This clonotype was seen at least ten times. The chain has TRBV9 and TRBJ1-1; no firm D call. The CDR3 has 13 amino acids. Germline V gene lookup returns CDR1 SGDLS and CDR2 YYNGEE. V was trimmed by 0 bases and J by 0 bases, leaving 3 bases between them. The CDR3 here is CASSVALNTEAFF. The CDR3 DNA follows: TGTGCCAGCAGCGTAGCTCTGAACACTGAAGCTTTCTTT.

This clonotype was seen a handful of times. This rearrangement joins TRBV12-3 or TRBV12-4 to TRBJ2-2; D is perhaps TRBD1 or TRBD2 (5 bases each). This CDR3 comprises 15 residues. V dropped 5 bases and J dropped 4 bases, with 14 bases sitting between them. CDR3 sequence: CASSLGTPGTGELFF. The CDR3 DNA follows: TGTGCCAGCAGTCTCGGGACCCCTGGCACCGGGGAGCTGTTTTTT.

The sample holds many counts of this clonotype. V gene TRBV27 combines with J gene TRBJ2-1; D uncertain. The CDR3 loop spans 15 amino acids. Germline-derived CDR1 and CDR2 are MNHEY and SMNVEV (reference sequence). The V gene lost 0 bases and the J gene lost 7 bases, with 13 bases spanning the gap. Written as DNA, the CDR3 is TGTGCCAGCAGTTTATCCCGGACCTCTTTTAATGAGCAGTTCTTC. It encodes CASSLSRTSFNEQFF.

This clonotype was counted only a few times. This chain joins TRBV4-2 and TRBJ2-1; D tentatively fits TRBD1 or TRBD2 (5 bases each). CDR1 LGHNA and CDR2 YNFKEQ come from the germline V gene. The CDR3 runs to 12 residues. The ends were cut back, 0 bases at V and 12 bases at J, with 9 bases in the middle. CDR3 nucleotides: TGTGCCAGCAGCCAAGATGGGGGTCTGCAGTTCTTC. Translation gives CASSQDGGLQFF.

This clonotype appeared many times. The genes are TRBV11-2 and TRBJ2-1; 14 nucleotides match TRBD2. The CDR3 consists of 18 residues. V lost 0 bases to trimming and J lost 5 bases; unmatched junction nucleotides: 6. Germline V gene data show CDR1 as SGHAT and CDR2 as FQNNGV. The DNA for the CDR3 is TGTGCCAGCAGCTTAGAAGGGGGACTAGCGGGAGCCCACAATGAGCAGTTCTTC. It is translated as CASSLEGGLAGAHNEQFF.

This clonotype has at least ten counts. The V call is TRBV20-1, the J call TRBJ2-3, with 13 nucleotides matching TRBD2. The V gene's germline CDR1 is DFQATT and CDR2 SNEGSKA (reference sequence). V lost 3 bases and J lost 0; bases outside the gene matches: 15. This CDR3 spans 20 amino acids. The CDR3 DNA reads TGCAGTGCTAGTATGGGACTAGCGGGATCCTCAATGCCTAGCACAGATACGCAGTATTTT. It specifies CSASMGLAGSSMPSTDTQYF.

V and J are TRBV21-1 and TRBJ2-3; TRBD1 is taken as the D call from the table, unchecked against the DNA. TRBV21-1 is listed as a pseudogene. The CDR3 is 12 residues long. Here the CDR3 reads CASSKERTGWYF. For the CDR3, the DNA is TGTGCCAGCAGCAAAGAAAGGACAGGGTGGTATTTT.

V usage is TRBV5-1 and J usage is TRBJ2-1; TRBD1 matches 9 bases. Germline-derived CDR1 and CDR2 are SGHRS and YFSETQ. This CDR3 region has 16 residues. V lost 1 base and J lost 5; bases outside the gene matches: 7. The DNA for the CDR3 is TGCGCCAGCAGCTTGTTGACAGGGGGGCTCCACAATGAGCAGTTCTTC. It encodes CASSLLTGGLHNEQFF. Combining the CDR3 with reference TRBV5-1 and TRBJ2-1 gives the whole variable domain KAGVTQTPRYLIKTRGQQVTLSCSPISGHRSVSWYQQTPGQGLQFLFEYFSETQRNKGNFPGRFSGRQFSNSRSEMNVSTLELGDSALYLCASSLLTGGLHNEQFFGPGTRLTVL.

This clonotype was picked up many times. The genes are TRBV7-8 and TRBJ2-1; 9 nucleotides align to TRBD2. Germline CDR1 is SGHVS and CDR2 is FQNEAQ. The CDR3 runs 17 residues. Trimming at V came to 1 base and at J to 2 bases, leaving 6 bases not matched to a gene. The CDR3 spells CASSLGRTSATYNEQFF. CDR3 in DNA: TGTGCCAGCAGCTTAGGGAGGACTAGCGCGACCTACAATGAGCAGTTCTTC. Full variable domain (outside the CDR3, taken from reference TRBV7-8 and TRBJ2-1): GAGVSQSPRYKVAKRGQDVALRCDPISGHVSLFWYQQALGQGPEFLTYFQNEAQLDKSGLPSDRFFAERPEGSVSTLKIQRTQQEDSAVYLCASSLGRTSATYNEQFFGPGTRLTVL.

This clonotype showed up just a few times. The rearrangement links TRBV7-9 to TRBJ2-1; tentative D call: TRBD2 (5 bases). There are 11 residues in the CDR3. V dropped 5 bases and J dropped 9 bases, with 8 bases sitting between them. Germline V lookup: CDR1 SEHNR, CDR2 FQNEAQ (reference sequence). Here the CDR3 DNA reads TGTGCCAGCAGCGGTACTAGTGAGCAGTTCTTC. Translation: CASSGTSEQFF.

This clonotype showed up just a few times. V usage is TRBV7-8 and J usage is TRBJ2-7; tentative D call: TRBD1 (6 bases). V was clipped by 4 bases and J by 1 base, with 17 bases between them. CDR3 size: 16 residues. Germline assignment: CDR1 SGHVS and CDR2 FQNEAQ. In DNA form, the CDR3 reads TGTGCCAGCAGCTCCCACCGCGTGACAGGTTCCTACGAGCAGTACGTC. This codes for CASSSHRVTGSYEQYV.